This T cell receptor beta chain was sequenced for a study of T cell responses to AZD1222 COVID-19 vaccine. Study observations and caveats: Nearly half of spike-specific TCRs reportedly go after variant regions that carry no mutations.

Sequencing used immunoSEQ multiplex PCR; TCRdb keeps in-frame clones, though not all of them. This sample carries about 77,000 clones, roughly 90% of them seen once, and the ten largest clones take roughly 5%. Regarding this clone: Its target is not known.

The receptor comes from an adult who received the AZD1222 COVID-19 vaccine. The sample was peripheral blood, taken 28 days after the second AZD1222 dose.

CDR3 sequence (DNA): TGTGCCAGTAGCGTTAGCGGCTCCTACGAGCAGTACTTC. Protein product: CASSVSGSYEQYF. The V gene is TRBV19, the J gene TRBJ2-7; tentative D call: TRBD2 (6 bases). Trimming shortened V by 6 bases and J by 0 bases, and 9 bases separated the two germline ends. The CDR3 spans 13 residues. The germline CDR1 and CDR2 sequences are LNHDA and SQIVND (reference sequence).